The T cell receptor beta chain described here comes from a study of blood T cell repertoires in COVID-19 (TCRdb year 2020). About the full investigation: Collaborator samples came from the United States, Italy and Spain and covered acute and convalescent phases of COVID-19. A freely available public database, intended as a resource for researchers studying the immune response to SARS-CoV-2, is where the repertoires were released. Samples came from the ongoing ImmuneRACE study (first 160 participants) plus 1,254 subjects from 6 global collaborators. The sample metadata nearly always contained a de-identified subject ID, COVID-19 status, age in years and sex. The prospective study material was composed of cDNA or gDNA derived from T cells, B-cell-depleted T cells, or PBMCs. Deeply sampled blood TCRbeta repertoires from subjects exposed to, actively infected with, or recovered from COVID-19 were included in the dataset. Where available, HLA class I and class II types were obtained from metadata supplied by the sample provider rather than from assay-based typing. Study-wide conclusions, independent of this receptor: How much clinical and demographic metadata was included differed by source and by participant, and the metadata was provided uncurated.

As for this clone: The antigen it recognizes is unknown. No per-base quality is available; no much larger clone lies one base away.

The CDR3 runs 14 residues from the cysteine to the phenylalanine. CDR3 DNA only is kept here, 42 bases in frame from base 1. The germline V gene gives CDR1 as KGHSH and CDR2 as LQKENI. Ends trimmed: V by 6 bases, J by 7 bases; bases unmatched to a gene: 4. TCRbeta CDR3 regions were amplified from genomic DNA by means of the immunoSEQ Assay, a bias-controlled multiplex PCR. In the original analysis: The number of nucleated cells in each sample was estimated from the amplification of reference gene primers within the assay. To quantify the absolute abundance of each unique TCRbeta CDR3 rearrangement, sequence reads were collapsed and filtered. For each sample, productive Simpson clonality was calculated by taking the square root of Simpson's diversity index across productive rearrangements. TCRdb retrieved this table from immuneACCESS and kept in-frame rearrangements only. Not all clones are present; in checked studies, unresolved V genes account for under half, and no reason is known for the remainder. The DNA gave D and trimming, while V, J and clone size come from that table. The sample table shows about 73,000 clones, and roughly 80% are seen once. The ten biggest clones cover 25% to 30% of the sample.

Each collaborating institution followed its own protocols to collect whole blood in K2EDTA tubes. For TCRbeta analysis, collaborators shipped samples as frozen whole blood, isolated PBMCs, or DNA extracted from either of those sample types. The rearranged chain carries TRBV18 and TRBJ1-6, with 9 central nucleotides matching TRBD1. Material for sequencing was peripheral blood. The sequence derives from a human donor in a cohort sampled during active COVID-19. The CDR3 sequence is CASSLQGANSPLHF. The nucleotides read TGTGCCAGCTCGCTACAGGGGGCAAATTCACCCCTCCACTTT.